These 31 T cell receptor beta chains were sequenced from one sample in a study of response to subunit inactivated influenza vaccine. TCRdb ran MiXCR on the RT-PCR reads and lists one entry per CDR3 protein. Of 590,000 or so distinct CDR3 sequences in the sample, about 14% are singletons; the top ten hold around 7.6%. Sequenced here: PBMCs from blood, sampled roughly 15 days before vaccination. The receptors were sampled from a man aged 45-65 years who received an inactivated influenza vaccine.

The chain couples TRBV6-2 or TRBV6-3 to TRBJ2-5; D unresolved. Trimming shortened V by 2 bases and J by 0 bases, and 7 bases separated the two germline ends. Germline loops: CDR1 MNHEY, CDR2 SVGEGT. The CDR3 contains 14 residues. CDR3 nucleotides: TGTGCCAGCAGTTACGCATCGTACCAAGAGACCCAGTACTTC. Encoded protein: CASSYASYQETQYF.

The chain joins TRBV11-3 to TRBJ2-5; 7 positions agree with TRBD1. J lost 3 bases, V lost 5 bases, and 6 bases had no gene match. This CDR3 has 14 residues. Germline V CDR1 and CDR2: SGHNT, YENEEA. CDR3 DNA: TGTGCCAGCAGCCCGGGACAGTCGAAAGAGACCCAGTACTTC. Amino acid sequence: CASSPGQSKETQYF.

CDR3 nucleotide sequence: TGTGCCAGCAGCCATCTAGCGGGGGATGAGCAGTTCTTC. This sequence encodes CASSHLAGDEQFF. The genes are TRBV5-6 and TRBJ2-1, with 10 bases aligning to TRBD2. Per germline, CDR1 SGHDT and CDR2 YYEEEE. The CDR3 is 13 residues long. V shed 4 bases and J 8 bases; nucleotides not matched to a gene: 3.

V usage is TRBV30 and J usage is TRBJ2-7; D gene uncertain. The ends were cut back, 2 bases at V and 2 bases at J, with 4 bases in the middle. The CDR3 has 11 residues. Germline CDR1 GTSNPN, CDR2 SVGIG (reference sequence). The CDR3 is CAWSSPYEQYF. CDR3 nucleotides: TGTGCCTGGAGTTCTCCCTACGAGCAGTACTTC.

This clonotype came up a few times. The J gene is TRBJ2-3, the V gene TRBV20-1, with D uncertain. The length of the CDR3 is 13 residues. V lost 3 bases, J lost 5 bases, and 12 bases lay in between. From germline, CDR1 is DFQATT and CDR2 SNEGSKA (reference sequence). The CDR3 loop reads CSASLQVKDTQYF. CDR3 coding DNA: TGCAGTGCTAGTCTGCAGGTTAAAGATACGCAGTATTTT.

The J gene is TRBJ2-1, the V gene TRBV20-1; D possibly corresponds to TRBD2 (7 bases). CDR1 and CDR2 (germline): DFQATT, SNEGSKA (reference sequence). This CDR3 is built from 14 residues. With 5 bases removed from V and 4 bases from J, the gap between germline ends came to 15 bases. CDR3 sequence (DNA): TGCAGTGCTCGTTGGGGGGGGGCTTACAATGAGCAGTTCTTC. Translating gives CSARWGGAYNEQFF.

This clonotype was detected ten times or more. The V gene is TRBV6-1, the J gene TRBJ2-5; tentatively, D is TRBD2 (5 bases). Germline lookup yields CDR1 MNHNS and CDR2 SASEGT. This CDR3 contains 13 residues. V was trimmed by 11 bases and J by 1 base, leaving 14 bases between them. The CDR3 loop is CAARRTLQETQYF. The CDR3 DNA follows: TGTGCCGCCCGGCGGACTCTCCAAGAGACCCAGTACTTC.

This clonotype was counted between two and nine times. The chain joins TRBV27 to TRBJ2-7, with D tentatively TRBD2 (5 bases). V lost 4 bases and J lost 0, with 16 bases in between. In germline, CDR1 is MNHEY, CDR2 SMNVEV (reference sequence). The length of the CDR3 is 16 residues. The CDR3 bases are TGTGCCAGCAGTTCCTCCCCCAGCGGCCTCTCCTACGAGCAGTACTTC. It yields the protein CASSSSPSGLSYEQYF.

This sequence joins TRBV29-1 and TRBJ1-3; D not resolved. The length of the CDR3 is 14 residues. CDR1 SQVTM and CDR2 ANQGSEA come from the germline V gene. Deletions cut 5 bases from V and 3 bases from J, with 14 bases between. The CDR3 DNA reads as TGCAGCGTTCGCGACGGCGGGCTTGGAAACACCATATATTTT. Translation gives CSVRDGGLGNTIYF.

This sequence joins TRBV7-2 and TRBJ2-1; D is ambiguous. CDR1 is SGHTA and CDR2 is FQGNSA in the germline V gene. Trimming stripped 5 bases from V and 6 bases from J, with 14 bases between. CDR3 length: 14 amino acids. CDR3 in amino acids: CASSPRSSTNEQFF. The CDR3 DNA reads TGTGCCAGCAGCCCTCGAAGCAGCACCAATGAGCAGTTCTTC.

This clonotype was detected only a few times. V is TRBV7-2 and J is TRBJ2-3; the match to TRBD1 covers 8 bases. V lost 5 bases to trimming and J lost 6 bases; unmatched junction nucleotides: 7. CDR3 size: 14 residues. Germline V gene lookup returns CDR1 SGHTA and CDR2 FQGNSA. CDR3 protein: CASSNAGGVDTQYF. CDR3 in DNA: TGTGCCAGCAGCAACGCAGGGGGCGTGGATACGCAGTATTTT.

Ten or more counts support this clonotype. An end of the junction differs from the germline gene, which may be a read error. CDR3 residues: CASSLAGLETQYF. The CDR3 nucleotides are TGCGCCAGCAGCTTGGCCGGGTTAGAGACCCAGTACTTC. The chain employs TRBV7-9 and TRBJ2-5; D unresolved. The CDR3 loop spans 13 amino acids. Germline-derived CDR1 and CDR2 are SEHNR and FQNEAQ (reference sequence).

There are many counts of this clonotype. CDR3 DNA sequence: TGTGCCAGCAGCTTAGGGGGACAGCTGCAGTTCTTC. This sequence encodes CASSLGGQLQFF. V and J are TRBV7-2 and TRBJ2-1; 7 bases align to TRBD1. Germline V gene data show CDR1 as SGHTA and CDR2 as FQGNSA. The CDR3 runs 12 residues. Trimming cost V 1 base and J 12 bases; bases outside gene matches: 3.

This clonotype was counted a few times. The chain has TRBV4-2 and TRBJ2-3; TRBD1 matches 7 bases. CDR3 length equals 15 residues. J gave up 2 bases and V 0 bases, and 2 bases lay outside the gene matches. Germline V gives CDR1 LGHNA, CDR2 YNFKEQ. The DNA of the CDR3 is TGTGCCAGCAGCCAAGAACAGGGGCTCACAGATACGCAGTATTTT. Amino acid sequence: CASSQEQGLTDTQYF.

The chain employs TRBV5-5 and TRBJ2-3; TRBD2 might be the D (6 bases). CDR3 length equals 15 residues. Germline V gene data show CDR1 as SGHKS and CDR2 as YYEKEE (reference sequence). V gave up 4 bases and J gave up 1 base, with 13 bases separating them. The CDR3 DNA follows: TGTGCCAGCAGCCACCGGGGGTCGGGCACAGATACGCAGTATTTT. Its protein product is CASSHRGSGTDTQYF.

The genes are TRBV25-1 and TRBJ2-3; D might be TRBD1 or TRBD2, each matching 6 bases. CDR1 is MGHDK and CDR2 is SYGVNS in the germline V gene. V lost 5 bases and J 6 bases, leaving 12 bases between the germline ends. The CDR3 is 13 amino acids. The CDR3 DNA is TGTGCCAGCAGTTCAAGGAGGGGGGATACGCAGTATTTT. This translates into CASSSRRGDTQYF.

V is TRBV28 and J is TRBJ2-3; D uncertain. The V and J ends lost 6 bases and 6 bases respectively, with 13 bases between them. Germline CDR1 reads MDHEN; CDR2 reads SYDVKM. The CDR3 contains 13 residues. The CDR3 protein is CASRRPSVDTQYF. CDR3 DNA sequence: TGTGCCAGCAGACGCCCCTCAGTGGATACGCAGTATTTT.

This clonotype has a handful of counts. DNA of the CDR3: TGCAGTGCTGTAGCGGGAGGGCCTGACGAGCAGTACTTC. It is translated as CSAVAGGPDEQYF. The chain links TRBV20-1 to TRBJ2-7, with TRBD2 matching over 11 bases. This CDR3 has 13 amino acids. Germline V gene data show CDR1 as DFQATT and CDR2 as SNEGSKA (reference sequence). V shed 5 bases and J 5 bases; nucleotides not matched to a gene: 5.

The J gene is TRBJ2-7, the V gene TRBV20-1; 9 bases map to TRBD1. With 5 bases clipped from V and 2 bases from J, the junction kept 4 bases outside the gene matches. This CDR3 comprises 13 residues. Germline V gives CDR1 DFQATT, CDR2 SNEGSKA (reference sequence). Here the CDR3 DNA reads TGCAGTGCTGGGACAGGGCTTGCCTACGAGCAGTACTTC. It is translated as CSAGTGLAYEQYF.

The gene calls are TRBV20-1 and TRBJ2-3, with 9 bases identical to TRBD2. This CDR3 has 14 amino acids. Trimming took 5 bases from V and 6 from J; bases not matched to a gene: 9. Germline CDR1 is DFQATT and CDR2 is SNEGSKA (reference sequence). The CDR3 is CSAWREGLLDTQYF. The CDR3 DNA reads TGCAGTGCTTGGCGGGAGGGCCTCCTGGATACGCAGTATTTT.

This clonotype appeared a few times. The chain is built from TRBV7-6 and TRBJ1-1, with D possibly TRBD1 on 6 matching bases. In germline, CDR1 is SGHVS, CDR2 FNYEAQ. This CDR3 is 18 amino acids long. V lost 1 base to trimming and J lost 0 bases, with 18 bases between them. DNA for the CDR3: TGTGCCAGCAGCTTAGGGACGGGAGGCAGGGACATGAACACTGAAGCTTTCTTT. Protein product: CASSLGTGGRDMNTEAFF.

This clonotype was detected only a few times. This chain uses TRBV12-3 or TRBV12-4 with TRBJ2-6, with D perhaps matching TRBD1 (5 bases). With 4 bases removed from V and 1 base from J, the gap between germline ends came to 11 bases. The CDR3 covers 16 residues. DNA for the CDR3: TGTGCCAGCAGTTCAGGATCAGGGTCTGGGGCCAACGTCCTGACTTTC. Translating it yields CASSSGSGSGANVLTF.

This clonotype was seen at least ten times. The genes are TRBV12-3 or TRBV12-4 and TRBJ1-4, with TRBD1 matching 9 bases. Losses at the gene ends were 2 bases for V and 7 bases for J; bases not matched to a gene: 5. This CDR3 spans 15 amino acids. CDR3 coding DNA: TGTGCCAGCAGTTTATCCGGGACAGGGTCTGAAAAACTGTTTTTT. This gives the protein CASSLSGTGSEKLFF.

The rearrangement links TRBV10-3 to TRBJ1-1, with D tentatively TRBD1 (5 bases). The CDR3 is made up of 13 amino acids. V lost 8 bases, J lost 4 bases, and 14 bases lay in between. Germline V gives CDR1 ENHRY, CDR2 SYGVKD. The CDR3 is CAIGDPKTTEAFF. Here the CDR3 DNA reads TGTGCCATCGGGGACCCCAAAACCACTGAAGCTTTCTTT.

In this sample, this clonotype turned up once. The V call is TRBV7-9, the J call TRBJ2-3; no reliable D call. The V end was cut by 4 bases, the J end by 1 base, with 9 bases between. CDR3 length equals 14 residues. CDR1 SEHNR and CDR2 FQNEAQ come from the germline V gene (reference sequence). The CDR3 loop is CASSSLLGTDTQYF. Here the CDR3 DNA reads TGTGCCAGCAGCTCTTTACTCGGCACAGATACGCAGTATTTT.

V and J are TRBV5-1 and TRBJ1-4, with unresolved D. The CDR3 runs to 15 residues. Looked up from germline, CDR1 is SGHRS and CDR2 is YFSETQ. The V end was cut by 0 bases, the J end by 0 bases, with 6 bases between. In DNA, the CDR3 is TGCGCCAGCAGCTTGGATCCCGCAACTAATGAAAAACTGTTTTTT. Translating it yields CASSLDPATNEKLFF.

The V call is TRBV4-1, the J call TRBJ2-7, with a possible D match to TRBD1 (5 bases). CDR3 size: 15 residues. V shed 1 base and J shed 0 bases, with 10 bases lying between them. Germline CDR1 reads MGHRA; CDR2 reads YSYEKL. The CDR3 region is CASSQGPGSSYEQYF. The CDR3 nucleotides read TGCGCCAGCAGCCAAGGTCCAGGGTCCTCCTACGAGCAGTACTTC.

V usage is TRBV12-3 or TRBV12-4 and J usage is TRBJ2-6; D ambiguous. The CDR3 length is 14 residues. Trimming shortened V by 6 bases and J by 0 bases, and 6 bases separated the two germline ends. CDR3 sequence: CASRWGSGANVLTF. The CDR3 DNA reads TGTGCCAGCAGATGGGGCTCTGGGGCCAACGTCCTGACTTTC.

This CDR3 reads CASSLRRIEQFF. CDR3 in DNA: TGTGCCAGCAGTTTACGGAGAATAGAGCAGTTCTTC. The V and J genes are TRBV12-3 or TRBV12-4 and TRBJ2-1; D is unresolved. V lost 2 bases to trimming and J lost 10 bases, with 9 bases between them. This CDR3 spans 12 amino acids.

V gene TRBV27 combines with J gene TRBJ2-5; TRBD1 matches at 10 bases. The CDR3 spans 13 residues. The trim removed 4 bases at V and 9 bases at J, leaving 5 bases unmatched. Looked up from germline, CDR1 is MNHEY and CDR2 is SMNVEV (reference sequence). The chain's CDR3 is CASSSQGTGAQYF. As DNA, the CDR3 is TGTGCCAGCAGTTCTCAGGGGACAGGGGCCCAGTACTTC.

Many counts were recorded for this clonotype. The chain uses TRBV7-9 and TRBJ2-5; D remains unclear. The germline V gene encodes CDR1 SEHNR and CDR2 FQNEAQ (reference sequence). The CDR3 consists of 12 residues. V dropped 5 bases and J dropped 2 bases, with 6 bases sitting between them. This CDR3 is CASSRKQETQYF. The CDR3 DNA is TGTGCCAGCAGCAGGAAGCAAGAGACCCAGTACTTC. Full variable domain (outside the CDR3, taken from reference TRBV7-9 and TRBJ2-5): DTGVSQNPRHKITKRGQNVTFRCDPISEHNRLYWYRQTLGQGPEFLTYFQNEAQLEKSRLLSDRFSAERPKGSFSTLEIQRTEQGDSAMYLCASSRKQETQYFGPGTRLLVL.